This T cell receptor beta chain is drawn from a study of shared clonotypes between healthy human individuals. Study at large: Per-donor plates numbered three CD4 naive, three CD4 memory, two CD8 naive and one CD8 memory.

Points on this clone: The target antigen is unknown. The same CDR3 also results from other DNA sequences found in this sample.

The CDR3 spans 15 residues. Germline-derived CDR1 and CDR2 are SGHNT and YYREEE (reference sequence). The trim removed 2 bases at V and 1 base at J, leaving 4 bases unmatched. Study-wide findings and caveats: The naive CD4 repertoires of several donors were compared, and around 5.1% of clonotypes were shared. Donor scarcity curtailed the genetic and exposure-history diversity represented herein.

The assay was immunoSEQ multiplex PCR, and TCRdb's table has in-frame clones only and misses some. The data show a few million clones, approximately 94% seen once. The chain uses TRBV5-4 and TRBJ2-3; TRBD1 matches at 7 bases. The source material was naive CD4+ T cells sorted from blood. Subset denoted: CD45RA+ positively selected. The sequence came from a man between 18 and 29 years old in good health. The CDR3 DNA reads TGTGCCAGCAGCTTAGGGGGCGCTGGCACAGATACGCAGTATTTT. Translation: CASSLGGAGTDTQYF.